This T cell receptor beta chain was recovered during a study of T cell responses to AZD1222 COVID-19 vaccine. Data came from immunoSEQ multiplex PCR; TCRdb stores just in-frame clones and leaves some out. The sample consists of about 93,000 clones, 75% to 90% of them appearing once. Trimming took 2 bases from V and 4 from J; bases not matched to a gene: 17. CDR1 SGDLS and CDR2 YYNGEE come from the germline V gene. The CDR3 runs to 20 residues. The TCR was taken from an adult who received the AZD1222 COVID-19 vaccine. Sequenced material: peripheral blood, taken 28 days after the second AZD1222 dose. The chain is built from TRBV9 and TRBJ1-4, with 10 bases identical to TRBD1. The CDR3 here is CASSVRETGGETGLNEKLFF. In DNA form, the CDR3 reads TGTGCCAGCAGCGTGAGGGAGACAGGGGGCGAAACTGGACTTAATGAAAAACTGTTTTTT. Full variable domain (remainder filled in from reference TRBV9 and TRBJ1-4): DSGVTQTPKHLITATGQRVTLRCSPRSGDLSVYWYQQSLDQGLQFLIQYYNGEERAKGNILERFSAQQFPDLHSELNLSSLELGDSALYFCASSVRETGGETGLNEKLFFGSGTQLSVL.